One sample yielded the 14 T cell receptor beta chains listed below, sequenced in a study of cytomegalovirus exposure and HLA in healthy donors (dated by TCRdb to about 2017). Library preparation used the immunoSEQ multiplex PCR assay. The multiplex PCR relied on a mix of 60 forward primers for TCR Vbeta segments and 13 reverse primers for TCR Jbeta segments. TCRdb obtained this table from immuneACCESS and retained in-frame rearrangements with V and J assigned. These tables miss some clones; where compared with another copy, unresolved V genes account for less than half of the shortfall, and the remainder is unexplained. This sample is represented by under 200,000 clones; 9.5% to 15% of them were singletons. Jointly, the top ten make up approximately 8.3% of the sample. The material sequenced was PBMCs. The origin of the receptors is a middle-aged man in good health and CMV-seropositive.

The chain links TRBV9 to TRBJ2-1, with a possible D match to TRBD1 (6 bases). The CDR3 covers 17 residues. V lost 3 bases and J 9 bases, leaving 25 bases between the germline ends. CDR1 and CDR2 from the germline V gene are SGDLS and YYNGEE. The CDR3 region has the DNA TGTGCCAGCAGCGAAATCCCGCAGGGACAATTAGGGATTGAGCAGTTCTTC. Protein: CASSEIPQGQLGIEQFF.

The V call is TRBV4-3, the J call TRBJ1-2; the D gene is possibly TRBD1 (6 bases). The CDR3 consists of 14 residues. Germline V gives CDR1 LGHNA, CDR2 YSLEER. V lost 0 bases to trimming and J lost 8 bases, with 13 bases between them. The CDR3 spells CASSQDQNRDGYTF. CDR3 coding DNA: TGCGCCAGCAGCCAAGATCAAAACAGGGACGGCTACACCTTC.

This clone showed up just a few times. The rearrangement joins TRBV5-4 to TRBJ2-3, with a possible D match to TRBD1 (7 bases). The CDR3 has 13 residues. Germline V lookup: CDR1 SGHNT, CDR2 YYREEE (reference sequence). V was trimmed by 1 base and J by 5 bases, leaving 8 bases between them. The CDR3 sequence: CASSLQGGDTQYF. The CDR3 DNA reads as TGTGCCAGCAGCTTGCAGGGGGGAGATACGCAGTATTTT.

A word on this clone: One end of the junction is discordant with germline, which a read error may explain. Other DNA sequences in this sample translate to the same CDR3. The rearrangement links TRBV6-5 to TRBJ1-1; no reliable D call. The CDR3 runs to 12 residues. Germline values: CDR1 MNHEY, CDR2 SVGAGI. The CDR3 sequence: CASSPRNTEAFF. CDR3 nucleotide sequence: TGTGCAAGCAGCCCGCGGAACACTGAAGCTTTCTTT.

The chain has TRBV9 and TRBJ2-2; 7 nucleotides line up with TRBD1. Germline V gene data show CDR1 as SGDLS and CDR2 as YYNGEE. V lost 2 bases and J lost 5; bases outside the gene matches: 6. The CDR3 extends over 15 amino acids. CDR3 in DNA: TGTGCCAGCAGCGTTAATCTACAGGGGACCGGGGAGCTGTTTTTT. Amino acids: CASSVNLQGTGELFF.

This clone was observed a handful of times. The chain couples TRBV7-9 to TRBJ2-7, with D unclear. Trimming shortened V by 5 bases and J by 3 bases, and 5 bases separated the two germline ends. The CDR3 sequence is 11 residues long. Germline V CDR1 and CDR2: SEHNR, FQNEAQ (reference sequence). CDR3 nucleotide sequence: TGTGCCAGCAGCCTGTACTACGAGCAGTACTTC. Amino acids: CASSLYYEQYF.

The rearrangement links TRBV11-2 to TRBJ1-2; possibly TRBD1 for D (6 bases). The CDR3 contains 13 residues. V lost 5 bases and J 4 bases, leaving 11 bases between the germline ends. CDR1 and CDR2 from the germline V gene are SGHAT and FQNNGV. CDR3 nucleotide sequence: TGTGCCAGCAGCGCACAGGGAGCCTATGGCTACACCTTC. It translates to CASSAQGAYGYTF.

For the CDR3, the DNA is TGCGCCAGCAGTGAGTCGGGGGGGGGTTATCAGCCCCAGCATTTT. Translation gives CASSESGGGYQPQHF. The J gene is TRBJ1-5, the V gene TRBV10-2; tentative D call: TRBD1 (5 bases). The CDR3 is 15 residues long. Per germline, CDR1 WSHSY and CDR2 SAAADI. The germline V and J ends were trimmed by 0 bases and 5 bases, with 11 bases remaining between them.

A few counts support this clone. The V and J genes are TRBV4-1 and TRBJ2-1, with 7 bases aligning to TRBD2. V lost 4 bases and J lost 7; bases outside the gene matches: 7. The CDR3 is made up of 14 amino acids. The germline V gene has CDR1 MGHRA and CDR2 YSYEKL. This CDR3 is CASSPWEGRNEQFF. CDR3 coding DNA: TGCGCCAGCAGCCCCTGGGAGGGCCGGAATGAGCAGTTCTTC.

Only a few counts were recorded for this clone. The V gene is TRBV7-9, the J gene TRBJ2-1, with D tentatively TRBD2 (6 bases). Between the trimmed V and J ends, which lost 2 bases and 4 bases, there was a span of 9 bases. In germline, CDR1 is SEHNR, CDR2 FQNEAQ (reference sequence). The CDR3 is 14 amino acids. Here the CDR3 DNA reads TGTGCCAGCAGCTTACCCGGACTATACAATGAGCAGTTCTTC. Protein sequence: CASSLPGLYNEQFF.

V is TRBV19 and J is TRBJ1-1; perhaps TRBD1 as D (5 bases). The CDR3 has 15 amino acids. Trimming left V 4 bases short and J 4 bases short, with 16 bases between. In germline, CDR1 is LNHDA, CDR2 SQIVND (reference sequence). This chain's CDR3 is CASSNPTGAATEAFF. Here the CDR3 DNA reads TGTGCCAGTAGTAACCCTACTGGGGCGGCCACTGAAGCTTTCTTT.

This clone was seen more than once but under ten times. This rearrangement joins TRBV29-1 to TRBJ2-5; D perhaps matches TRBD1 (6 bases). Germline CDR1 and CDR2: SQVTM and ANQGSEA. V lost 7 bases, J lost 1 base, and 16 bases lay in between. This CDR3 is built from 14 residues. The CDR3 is CSAPILGGQETQYF. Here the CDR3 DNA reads TGCAGCGCCCCGATATTAGGGGGCCAAGAGACCCAGTACTTC.

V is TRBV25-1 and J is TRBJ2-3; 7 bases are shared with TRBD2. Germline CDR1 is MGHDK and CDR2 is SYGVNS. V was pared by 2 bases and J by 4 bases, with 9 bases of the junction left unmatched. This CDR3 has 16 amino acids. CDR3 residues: CASSERGRGGSDTQYF. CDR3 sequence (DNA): TGTGCCAGCAGTGAACGGGGGAGGGGTGGGTCAGATACGCAGTATTTT.

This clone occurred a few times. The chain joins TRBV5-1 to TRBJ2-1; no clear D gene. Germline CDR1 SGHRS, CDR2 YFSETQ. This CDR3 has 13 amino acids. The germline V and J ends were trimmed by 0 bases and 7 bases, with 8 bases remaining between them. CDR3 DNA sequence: TGCGCCAGCAGCTTGGTATACGGGAATGAGCAGTTCTTC. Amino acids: CASSLVYGNEQFF.